The sequence of this T cell receptor beta chain was determined in a study of blood T cell repertoires in COVID-19. Assay used: immunoSEQ multiplex PCR; TCRdb lists only in-frame clones, some missing. This table has some 87,000 clones, about nine tenths appearing once. The V gene end was trimmed by 5 bases and the J gene end by 2 bases; junction bases not matched to a gene: 4. Germline V gene data show CDR1 as LNHDA and CDR2 as SQIVND (reference sequence). The CDR3 contains 16 residues. The V call is TRBV19, the J call TRBJ2-5; 14 bases are shared with TRBD2. Sequenced material: peripheral blood. The TCR was taken from a woman in her sixties or seventies with acute or convalescent COVID-19. This chain's CDR3 is CASSSGLAGGQETQYF. CDR3 coding DNA: TGTGCCAGTAGTTCAGGACTAGCGGGAGGTCAAGAGACCCAGTACTTC.